The clone carrying this TCR beta chain was detected many times. Its antigen is as yet unknown. It was from roughly 20-30 mg of unsorted bulk tissue that RNA and DNA were co-extracted. Per tumor, sampling covered five separate regions. The sample is drawn from a study of tumor-infiltrating lymphocytes in primary liver carcinoma. Study at large: Productive TCRbeta reads per sample were roughly 3.5 to 7.13 million, not differing by tissue.

CDR3 length equals 13 residues. V was cut by 0 bases and J by 10 bases, with 10 bases left in between. Per germline, CDR1 MGHRA and CDR2 YSYEKL. A primer in the constant region served to generate TCR beta cDNA from 500 to 600 ng of total RNA. Modified slightly, ARM-PCR produced TCR beta libraries over three nested multiplex PCR rounds. For roughly 10 cycles apiece, the opening two PCR rounds ran with TRBV1-TRBV30 forward primers and a C-beta reverse primer. TCRdb itself ran the multiplex PCR reads through MiXCR, one entry per CDR3 protein. Here the sample spans 60,000 to 90,000 distinct CDR3 sequences, more than 60% being singletons. Points from the study as a whole: Tumors and blood were compared for top-250-clone fraction, and tumors had the significantly higher value (p = 0.039). Tumor-adjacent and tumor-blood pairs displayed less overlap than did pairs of tumor regions.

The chain uses TRBV4-1 and TRBJ1-5; no clear D. Sequencing used liver tumor tissue from sampling region 4. Noted subset: tumor region T4, right-lateral pole. The TCR originated in a man aged 35 to 55 with primary liver carcinoma and hepatitis B virus infection. CDR3 loop: CASSQEGAAPQHF. The DNA for the CDR3 is TGCGCCAGCAGCCAAGAGGGTGCAGCTCCCCAGCATTTT.